These 26 T cell receptor beta chains share one sample of origin, sequenced in a study of blood T cell repertoires in COVID-19. Assay used: immunoSEQ multiplex PCR; TCRdb lists only in-frame clones, some missing. The table shows about 65,000 clones, with approximately 75% occurring only once. Sequenced input: peripheral blood. All receptors derive from an elderly man with acute or convalescent COVID-19.

The count of this clone is one. The V and J genes are TRBV21-1 and TRBJ2-5; the DNA was not compared with TRBD2, the D call given in the table. TRBV21-1 is a pseudogene locus. There are 12 residues in the CDR3. CDR3 DNA sequence: TGTGCCAGGAGGCCCCGGGGAGAGACCCAGTACTTC. It is translated as CARRPRGETQYF.

The genes are TRBV7-9 and TRBJ1-1; TRBD1 aligns across 7 bases. This CDR3 has 14 amino acids. With V trimmed by 3 bases and J by 7 bases, 8 bases remained unmatched. In germline, CDR1 is SEHNR, CDR2 FQNEAQ (reference sequence). The CDR3 loop reads CASSFLDRAGEAFF. The CDR3, as DNA: TGTGCCAGCAGCTTCCTTGACAGGGCGGGTGAAGCTTTCTTT.

The genes are TRBV18 and TRBJ1-1; unclear D gene. Germline V gene lookup returns CDR1 KGHSH and CDR2 LQKENI. V was trimmed by 2 bases and J by 7 bases, leaving 14 bases between them. This CDR3 has 14 residues. The CDR3 loop is CASSPIPDEVEAFF. The CDR3 nucleotides read TGTGCCAGCTCACCAATCCCCGATGAGGTTGAAGCTTTCTTT.

The V gene is TRBV2, the J gene TRBJ1-5, with TRBD1 matching 7 bases. The CDR3 consists of 15 residues. With 2 bases clipped from V and 5 bases from J, the junction kept 6 bases outside the gene matches. Germline CDR1 is SNHLY and CDR2 is FYNNEI. CDR3 region: CASSERQGEYQPQHF. As DNA, the CDR3 is TGTGCCAGCAGTGAACGGCAGGGGGAATATCAGCCCCAGCATTTT.

The chain is built from TRBV2 and TRBJ1-2; 7 bases map to TRBD1. V dropped 2 bases and J dropped 4; count of bases not matched to a gene: 7. CDR3 length: 15 residues. The germline V gene encodes CDR1 SNHLY and CDR2 FYNNEI. The chain's CDR3 is CASSERRGLSYGYTF. DNA for the CDR3: TGTGCCAGCAGTGAAAGGAGGGGGCTTAGCTATGGCTACACCTTC.

The rearrangement uses TRBV6-5 and TRBJ1-2; possibly TRBD1 for D (6 bases). The CDR3 spans 15 residues. V was trimmed by 6 bases and J by 8 bases, leaving 22 bases between them. Germline V gene sequence: CDR1 MNHEY, CDR2 SVGAGI. The CDR3 nucleotides read TGTGCCAGCAGCCGAACCCGGGGGGGGCAGAGAGGCTACACCTTC. Protein product: CASSRTRGGQRGYTF.

This clone was picked up a small number of times. The rearrangement links TRBV5-1 to TRBJ1-6; D remains ambiguous. With 0 bases removed from V and 6 bases from J, the gap between germline ends came to 10 bases. CDR3 length: 15 residues. Looked up from germline, CDR1 is SGHRS and CDR2 is YFSETQ. CDR3 sequence (DNA): TGCGCCAGCAGCTTGGGCCAGGTAGTTAATTCACCCCTCCACTTT. It codes for CASSLGQVVNSPLHF.

The V and J genes are TRBV18 and TRBJ2-1; D is possibly TRBD2 (6 bases). Germline loops: CDR1 KGHSH, CDR2 LQKENI. V lost 3 bases and J 4 bases, leaving 13 bases between the germline ends. The CDR3 is made up of 15 amino acids. CDR3 amino acids: CASSPGTGFYNEQFF. CDR3 sequence (DNA): TGTGCCAGCTCACCCGGGACTGGCTTTTACAATGAGCAGTTCTTC.

The DNA of the CDR3 is TGTGCCAGCAGTTTTTCACAGGGGGCCGATCAGCCCCAGCATTTT. This codes for CASSFSQGADQPQHF. The V call is TRBV27, the J call TRBJ1-5, with 9 bases matching TRBD1. The CDR3 extends over 15 amino acids. Looked up from germline, CDR1 is MNHEY and CDR2 is SMNVEV (reference sequence). J gave up 5 bases and V 3 bases, and 5 bases lay outside the gene matches.

This chain uses TRBV5-5 with TRBJ2-2, with D possibly matching TRBD2 (5 bases). This CDR3 region has 15 residues. V was pared by 0 bases and J by 2 bases, with 8 bases between. CDR1 is SGHKS and CDR2 is YYEKEE in the germline V gene (reference sequence). The CDR3 DNA sequence: TGTGCCAGCAGCTTGGAACGGACTAACACCGGGGAGCTGTTTTTT. This gives the protein CASSLERTNTGELFF.

The CDR3 reads CASSQRGPITEAFF. The CDR3 nucleotides read TGTGCCAGCAGCCAAAGGGGGCCGATCACTGAAGCTTTCTTT. J is TRBJ1-1 and V is TRBV3-1 (or the pseudogene TRBV3-2), with TRBD1 identical over 7 bases. V gave up 2 bases and J gave up 4 bases; unmatched junction bases: 4. Germline CDR1 and CDR2: LGHDT and YNNKEL (reference sequence). There are 14 residues in the CDR3.

The chain carries TRBV24-1 and TRBJ2-2; TRBD1 aligns across 7 bases. The V gene's germline CDR1 is KGHDR and CDR2 SFDVKD. This CDR3 contains 20 residues. After removal of 1 base from V and 6 bases from J, the junction contained 19 bases not matched to a gene. CDR3 in DNA: TGTGCCACCAGTGATTTACTACATGACCTACAGGGGAAGTCCCCCGGGGAGCTGTTTTTT. Protein sequence: CATSDLLHDLQGKSPGELFF.

This chain uses TRBV11-2 with TRBJ2-7, with D possibly TRBD1 on 6 matching bases. V lost 2 bases and J 2 bases, leaving 13 bases between the germline ends. In germline, CDR1 is SGHAT, CDR2 FQNNGV. The CDR3 covers 15 residues. As DNA, the CDR3 is TGTGCCAGCAGCTTAAAACCGGGACACCCCTACGAGCAGTACTTC. Protein product: CASSLKPGHPYEQYF.

The chain is built from TRBV2 and TRBJ1-5; possibly TRBD1 for D (5 bases). V dropped 10 bases and J dropped 9 bases, with 19 bases sitting between them. Germline V gene data show CDR1 as SNHLY and CDR2 as FYNNEI. The CDR3 is 13 residues long. The chain's CDR3 is CATGGTSWGPQHF. The CDR3 bases are TGTGCCACTGGCGGGACGTCGTGGGGGCCCCAGCATTTT.

The J gene is TRBJ1-5, the V gene TRBV29-1; 7 bases map to TRBD1. The ends lost 5 bases at V and 7 bases at J; junction bases unmatched: 8. CDR1 SQVTM and CDR2 ANQGSEA come from the germline V gene. CDR3 length: 13 residues. CDR3 DNA sequence: TGCAGCGTTACGGACAGGACGGGGCAGCCCCAGCATTTT. This codes for CSVTDRTGQPQHF.

V and J are TRBV29-1 and TRBJ1-5; tentatively, D is TRBD1 (5 bases). Between the trimmed V and J ends, which lost 6 bases and 3 bases, there was a span of 15 bases. CDR1 SQVTM and CDR2 ANQGSEA come from the germline V gene. The CDR3 length is 14 residues. As DNA, the CDR3 is TGCAGCGTACTTCCGGGGGGACCCAATCAGCCCCAGCATTTT. Protein: CSVLPGGPNQPQHF. The full variable domain, in which reference TRBV29-1 and TRBJ1-5 provide the parts outside the CDR3, is SAVISQKPSRDICQRGTSLTIQCQVDSQVTMMFWYRQQPGQSLTLIATANQGSEATYESGFVIDKFPISRPNLTFSTLTVSNMSPEDSSIYLCSVLPGGPNQPQHFGDGTRLSIL.

The V and J genes are TRBV5-1 and TRBJ1-3; D remains unclear. Deletions cut 3 bases from V and 0 bases from J, with 7 bases between. This CDR3 has 14 residues. Looked up from germline, CDR1 is SGHRS and CDR2 is YFSETQ. This chain's CDR3 is CASSSDISGNTIYF. For the CDR3, the DNA is TGCGCCAGCAGCTCCGACATCTCTGGAAACACCATATATTTT.

The chain is built from TRBV27 and TRBJ2-7; TRBD2 agrees at 13 bases. CDR1 is MNHEY and CDR2 is SMNVEV in the germline V gene (reference sequence). The CDR3 sequence is 16 residues long. The trim removed 3 bases at V and 5 bases at J, leaving 7 bases unmatched. CDR3 in amino acids: CASSFTSGGASNEQYF. CDR3 coding DNA: TGTGCCAGCAGTTTCACTAGCGGGGGGGCGTCCAACGAGCAGTACTTC.

This chain joins TRBV6-5 and TRBJ2-2, with TRBD1 as a possible D gene (5 bases). Germline CDR1 reads MNHEY; CDR2 reads SVGAGI. CDR3 size: 16 residues. The germline V and J ends were trimmed by 0 bases and 0 bases, with 8 bases remaining between them. The chain's CDR3 is CASSYSARANTGELFF. The CDR3, as DNA: TGTGCCAGCAGTTACTCGGCCAGGGCGAACACCGGGGAGCTGTTTTTT.

This clone has only a few counts. The rearrangement joins TRBV11-2 to TRBJ1-1; 7 bases map to TRBD1. Germline CDR1 SGHAT, CDR2 FQNNGV. J gave up 1 base and V 5 bases, and 7 bases lay outside the gene matches. This CDR3 region has 15 residues. CDR3 residues: CASSPRDRSNTEAFF. CDR3 nucleotide sequence: TGTGCCAGCAGCCCTCGGGACAGATCGAACACTGAAGCTTTCTTT.

The chain carries TRBV4-2 and TRBJ2-1; TRBD2 agrees at 9 bases. The germline V gene has CDR1 LGHNA and CDR2 YNFKEQ. CDR3 length: 16 residues. J lost 6 bases, V lost 3 bases, and 9 bases had no gene match. The CDR3 region is CASSQFLAGSVNEQFF. The CDR3 bases are TGTGCCAGCAGCCAGTTCCTAGCGGGGTCTGTCAATGAGCAGTTCTTC.

This chain links TRBV19 with TRBJ2-7, with 10 bases that match TRBD1. Germline V gene lookup returns CDR1 LNHDA and CDR2 SQIVND (reference sequence). The length of the CDR3 is 13 residues. J gave up 5 bases and V 5 bases, and 3 bases lay outside the gene matches. CDR3 nucleotides: TGTGCCAGTAGTTCCGGGACAGGGGACGAGCAGTACTTC. Translating gives CASSSGTGDEQYF.

The J gene is TRBJ2-1, the V gene TRBV10-1; 8 bases are a match to TRBD1. Germline loops: CDR1 WNHNN, CDR2 SYGVQD (reference sequence). CDR3 length equals 15 residues. Trimming removed 8 bases from V and 2 bases from J; junction bases left unmatched: 8. The CDR3 sequence: CASSRTGNTYNEQFF. The CDR3 DNA follows: TGCGCCAGCTCCCGGACAGGGAATACCTACAATGAGCAGTTCTTC.

This clone has just one count. V and J are TRBV7-2 and TRBJ1-1; D not certain. The CDR3 spans 11 residues. V lost 3 bases, J lost 10 bases, and 9 bases lay in between. Germline V gives CDR1 SGHTA, CDR2 FQGNSA. The CDR3 bases are TGTGCCAGCAGCTTGGGTAGCCGAGCTTTCTTT. This sequence encodes CASSLGSRAFF.

The chain couples TRBV19 to TRBJ2-4; 8 bases agree with TRBD1. CDR1 is LNHDA, CDR2 SQIVND, per germline (reference sequence). The CDR3 contains 16 residues. J gave up 0 bases and V 4 bases, and 5 bases lay outside the gene matches. CDR3 protein: CASSTLTGGAKNIQYF. The DNA for the CDR3 is TGTGCCAGTAGTACTCTTACAGGGGGAGCCAAAAACATTCAGTACTTC. The full variable domain, completed using reference TRBV19 and TRBJ2-4, is DGGITQSPKYLFRKEGQNVTLSCEQNLNHDAMYWYRQDPGQGLRLIYYSQIVNDFQKGDIAEGYSVSREKKESFPLTVTSAQKNPTAFYLCASSTLTGGAKNIQYFGAGTRLSVL.

The J gene is TRBJ1-2, the V gene TRBV7-3; 7 positions agree with TRBD1. The germline gives CDR1 SGHTA, CDR2 FQGTGA. The J segment lost 7 bases and the V segment lost 4 bases, leaving 12 bases of the junction unmatched. The CDR3 covers 15 residues. The CDR3 DNA reads TGTGCCAGCAGCTCAACCGGGACAGTATCCGGTGGCTACACCTTC. This gives the protein CASSSTGTVSGGYTF.